These 4 T cell receptor beta chains were all obtained from the same sample, sequenced in a study of T-cell reconstitution after alpha-beta-depleted transplantation in children. Unique molecular identifiers were incorporated during preparation of the TCRbeta library. MiXCR, run by TCRdb on the PCR reads, gives a single entry per CDR3 protein. Of around 370,000 distinct CDR3 sequences detected, around 15% appear once; the ten largest clones hold roughly 40%. The specimen comprised PBMCs, mostly from graft donor cells, sampled 360 days after TCRalphabeta/CD19-depleted stem cell transplant. Receptors were obtained from a male patient aged 2-10 years who had a stem cell transplant for acute lymphoblastic leukemia, so the T cells may come from the graft donor.

This clonotype has only a few counts. This rearrangement joins TRBV7-8 to TRBJ2-3; TRBD1 matches 7 bases. The CDR3 totals 13 residues. In germline, CDR1 is SGHVS, CDR2 FQNEAQ. Trimming at V came to 5 bases and at J to 9 bases, leaving 8 bases not matched to a gene. In DNA form, the CDR3 reads TGTGCCAGCAGCCCCCCCGGCAGGGGGACGCAGTATTTT. Translation gives CASSPPGRGTQYF. The full variable domain, rest sourced from reference TRBV7-8 and TRBJ2-3, is GAGVSQSPRYKVAKRGQDVALRCDPISGHVSLFWYQQALGQGPEFLTYFQNEAQLDKSGLPSDRFFAERPEGSVSTLKIQRTQQEDSAVYLCASSPPGRGTQYFGPGTRLTVL.

This clonotype was counted at least ten times. This chain uses TRBV5-5 with TRBJ2-3, with 11 bases matching TRBD2. CDR1 is SGHKS and CDR2 is YYEKEE in the germline V gene (reference sequence). The CDR3 has 16 residues. The V gene end was trimmed by 4 bases and the J gene end by 3 bases; junction bases not matched to a gene: 7. CDR3 DNA sequence: TGTGCCAGCAGCCGGCCGGGACTAGCGGATACAGATACGCAGTATTTT. It codes for CASSRPGLADTDTQYF.

This clonotype was recorded a few times. CDR3 nucleotide sequence: TGTGCCAGCAGCTTATACAGGCGTAGCACAGATACGCAGTATTTT. Protein sequence: CASSLYRRSTDTQYF. The rearrangement joins TRBV7-9 to TRBJ2-3, with D possibly matching TRBD1 (5 bases). Looked up from germline, CDR1 is SEHNR and CDR2 is FQNEAQ (reference sequence). The CDR3 runs to 15 residues. The V gene lost 2 bases and the J gene lost 0 bases, with 9 bases spanning the gap.

This chain uses TRBV27 with TRBJ2-7; maybe TRBD2 (6 bases). Trimming took 6 bases from V and 0 from J, leaving 15 bases between them. Germline V CDR1 and CDR2: MNHEY, SMNVEV (reference sequence). The CDR3 has 15 residues. CDR3 residues: CASSPEGFSSYEQYF. The CDR3 DNA is TGTGCCAGCAGCCCGGAGGGGTTTAGCTCCTACGAGCAGTACTTC.